The clone carrying this T cell receptor beta chain came up a few times. Antigen: not known. The data originate from a study of T cells after yellow fever vaccination. The overall study: Fractions low in cell number were prepared with SMART-Seq v4 Ultra Low Input.

A single record per CDR3 protein comes from TCRdb applying MiXCR to the 5' RACE reads. Here the sample spans under 300,000 distinct CDR3 sequences, 13% being singletons. Study-wide findings and caveats: The secondary response showed a weaker magnitude and a faster peak, day 5 versus 15.

The germline V gene has CDR1 ENHRY and CDR2 SYGVKD. The CDR3 is 14 residues long. V gave up 11 bases and J gave up 1 base; unmatched junction bases: 10. The chain uses TRBV10-3 and TRBJ2-5, with TRBD2 matching over 7 bases. The sequenced sample was CD4+ T cells sorted from PBMCs, obtained 45 days after the yellow fever booster vaccination. The origin of this receptor is a man between 25 and 39 years old who received the YFV17D yellow fever vaccine. The CDR3 DNA reads as TGTGCCTCCCGGCGGGCTAGCGGCCAAGAGACCCAGTACTTC. Its protein product is CASRRASGQETQYF.